The clone carrying this T cell receptor (beta chain) was seen a single time. This entry comes from a study of blood T cell repertoires in COVID-19. Study-level information: T cells, B-cell-depleted T cells, or PBMCs supplied cDNA or gDNA.

Sequencing used immunoSEQ multiplex PCR; TCRdb keeps in-frame clones, though not all of them. Of a few hundred thousand clones listed, around 92% are singletons. CDR1 and CDR2 from the germline V gene are SGHAT and FQNNGV. Trimming removed 5 bases at V and 3 bases at J, with 14 bases between. The CDR3 runs 14 residues. The source of this sequence is a man between 18 and 29 years old who had recovered from COVID-19. The specimen sequenced was peripheral blood. This sequence joins TRBV11-2 and TRBJ2-7, with D possibly being TRBD1 (5 bases). CDR3 loop: CASSNRERGYEQYF. CDR3 in DNA: TGTGCCAGCAGCAATAGAGAAAGGGGCTACGAGCAGTACTTC. Full variable domain (remainder filled in from reference TRBV11-2 and TRBJ2-7): EAGVAQSPRYKIIEKRQSVAFWCNPISGHATLYWYQQILGQGPKLLIQFQNNGVVDDSQLPKDRFSAERLKGVDSTLKIQPAKLEDSAVYLCASSNRERGYEQYFGPGTRLTVT.